In this sample, the clone carrying this T cell receptor (beta chain) turned up a few times. Its antigen is unknown. This record belongs to a study of regulatory T cells in long-lasting Graves disease. Whole-study findings and limits: The TCR repertoire of persistent Graves' patients was less diverse than that of newly diagnosed ones.

Time point given: persistent/refractory GD, antithyroid drugs over 5 years with positive TRAb. Making the TCR library involved RNA that had been extracted from PBMCs. Germline V lookup: CDR1 MNHEY, CDR2 SVGEGT. The CDR3 runs to 11 residues. Trimming stripped 6 bases from V and 6 bases from J, with 9 bases between. For TCR beta, libraries came from iRepertoire HTBI primers and Arm-PCR of CDR3 regions. TCRdb ran MiXCR on the multiplex PCR reads and lists one entry per CDR3 protein. The top ten hold just under 30% of the sample, which has around 340,000 distinct CDR3 sequences, about 20% seen once. The chain is built from TRBV6-2 or TRBV6-3 and TRBJ2-7, with D perhaps matching TRBD1 or TRBD2 (6 bases each). Sequencing was performed on peripheral blood mononuclear cells (PBMCs), taken when the disease was refractory, from a patient treated with antithyroid drugs. The source of this sequence is a female donor with Graves disease. Here the CDR3 reads CASRWGAEQYF. CDR3 sequence (DNA): TGTGCCAGCAGGTGGGGGGCCGAGCAGTACTTC.